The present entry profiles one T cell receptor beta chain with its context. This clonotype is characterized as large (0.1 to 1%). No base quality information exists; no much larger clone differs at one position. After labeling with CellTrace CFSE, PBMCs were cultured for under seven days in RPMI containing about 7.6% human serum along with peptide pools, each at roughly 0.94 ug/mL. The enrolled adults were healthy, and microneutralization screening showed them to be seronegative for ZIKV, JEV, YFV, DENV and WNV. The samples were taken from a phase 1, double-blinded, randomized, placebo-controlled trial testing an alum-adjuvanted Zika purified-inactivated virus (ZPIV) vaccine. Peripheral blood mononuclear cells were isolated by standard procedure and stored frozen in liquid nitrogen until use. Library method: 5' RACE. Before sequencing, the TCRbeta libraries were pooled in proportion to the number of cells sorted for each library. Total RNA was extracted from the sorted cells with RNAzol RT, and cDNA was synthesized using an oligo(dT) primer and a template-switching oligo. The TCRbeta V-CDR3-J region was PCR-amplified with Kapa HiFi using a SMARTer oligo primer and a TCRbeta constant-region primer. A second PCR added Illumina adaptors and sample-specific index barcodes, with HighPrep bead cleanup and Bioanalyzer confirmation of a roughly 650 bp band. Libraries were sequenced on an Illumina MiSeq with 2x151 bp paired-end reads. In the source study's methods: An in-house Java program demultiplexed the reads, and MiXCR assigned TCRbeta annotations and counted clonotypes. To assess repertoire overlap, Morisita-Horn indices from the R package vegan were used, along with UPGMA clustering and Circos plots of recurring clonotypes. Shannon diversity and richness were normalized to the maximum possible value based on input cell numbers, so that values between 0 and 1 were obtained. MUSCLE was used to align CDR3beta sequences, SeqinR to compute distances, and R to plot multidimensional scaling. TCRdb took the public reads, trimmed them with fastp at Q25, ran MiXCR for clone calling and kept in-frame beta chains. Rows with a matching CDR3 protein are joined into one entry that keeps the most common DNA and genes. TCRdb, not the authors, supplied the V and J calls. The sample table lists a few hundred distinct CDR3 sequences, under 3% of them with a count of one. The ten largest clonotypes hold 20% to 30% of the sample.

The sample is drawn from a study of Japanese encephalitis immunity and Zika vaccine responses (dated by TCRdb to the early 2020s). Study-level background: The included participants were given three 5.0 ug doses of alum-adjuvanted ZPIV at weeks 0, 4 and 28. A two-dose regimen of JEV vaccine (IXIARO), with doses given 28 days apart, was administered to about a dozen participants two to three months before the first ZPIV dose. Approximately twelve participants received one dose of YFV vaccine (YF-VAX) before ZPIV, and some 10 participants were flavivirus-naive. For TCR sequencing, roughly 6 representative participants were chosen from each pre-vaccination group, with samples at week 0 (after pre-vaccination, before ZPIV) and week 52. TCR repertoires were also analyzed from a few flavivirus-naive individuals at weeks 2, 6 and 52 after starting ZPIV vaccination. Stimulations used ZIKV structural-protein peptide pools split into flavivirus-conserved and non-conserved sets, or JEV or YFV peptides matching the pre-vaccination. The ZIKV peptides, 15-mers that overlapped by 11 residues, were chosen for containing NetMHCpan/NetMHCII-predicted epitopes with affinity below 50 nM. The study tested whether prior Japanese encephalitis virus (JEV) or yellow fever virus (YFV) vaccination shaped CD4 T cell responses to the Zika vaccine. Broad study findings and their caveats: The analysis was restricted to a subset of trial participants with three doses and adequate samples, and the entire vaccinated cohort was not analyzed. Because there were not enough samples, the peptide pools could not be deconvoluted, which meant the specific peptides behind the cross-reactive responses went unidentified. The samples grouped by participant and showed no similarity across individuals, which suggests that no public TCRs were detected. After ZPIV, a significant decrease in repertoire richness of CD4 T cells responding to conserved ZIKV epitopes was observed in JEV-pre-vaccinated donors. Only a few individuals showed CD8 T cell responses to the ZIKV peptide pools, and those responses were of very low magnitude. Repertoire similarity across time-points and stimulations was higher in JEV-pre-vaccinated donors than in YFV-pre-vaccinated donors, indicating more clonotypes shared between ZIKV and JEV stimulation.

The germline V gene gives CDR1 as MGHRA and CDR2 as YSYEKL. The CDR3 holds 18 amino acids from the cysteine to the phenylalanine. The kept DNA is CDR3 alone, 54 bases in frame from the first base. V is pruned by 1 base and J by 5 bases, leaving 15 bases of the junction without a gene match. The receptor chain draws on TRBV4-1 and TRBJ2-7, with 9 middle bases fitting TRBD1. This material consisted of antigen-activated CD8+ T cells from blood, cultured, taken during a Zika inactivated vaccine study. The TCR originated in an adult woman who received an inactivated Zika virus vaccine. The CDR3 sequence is CASSQGGPGQGNSHEQYF. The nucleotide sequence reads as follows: TGCGCCAGCAGCCAAGGGGGCCCAGGACAGGGGAATTCGCACGAGCAGTACTTC.